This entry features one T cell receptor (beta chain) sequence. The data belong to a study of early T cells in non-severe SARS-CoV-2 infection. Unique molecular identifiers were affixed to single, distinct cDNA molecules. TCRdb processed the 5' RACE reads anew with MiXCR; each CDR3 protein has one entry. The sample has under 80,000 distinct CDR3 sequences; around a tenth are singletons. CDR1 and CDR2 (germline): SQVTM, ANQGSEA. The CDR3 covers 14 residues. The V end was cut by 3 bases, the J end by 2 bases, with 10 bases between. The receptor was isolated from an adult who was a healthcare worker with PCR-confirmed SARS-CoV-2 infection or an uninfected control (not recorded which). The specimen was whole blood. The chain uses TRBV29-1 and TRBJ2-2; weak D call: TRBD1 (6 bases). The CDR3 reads CSVEADSNTGELFF. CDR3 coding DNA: TGCAGCGTTGAGGCGGACAGTAACACCGGGGAGCTGTTTTTT.